This TCR beta chain originates from a study of OX40 agonist ivuxolimab in advanced cancers. Study conclusions and caveats: Nonresponders, in some cases, also had low normalized T-cell clonal expansion. Within 6 weeks, CD4+ and CD8+ blood T cells expanded clonally at 0.1 to 3.0 mg/kg.

Comment on this clone: Its antigen is currently unknown.

Per germline, CDR1 SEHNR and CDR2 FQNEAQ (reference sequence). The trim removed 1 base at V and 7 bases at J, leaving 7 bases unmatched. The CDR3 length is 16 residues. This table comes from immunoSEQ multiplex PCR, and its TCRdb copy is limited to in-frame clones, with some not included. The repertoire has approximately 70,000 clones, 82% of them found once; the top ten carry 5% to 6%. Blood sampling took place at baseline, cycle 4 day 1, and cycle 7 day 1. The chain has TRBV7-9 and TRBJ1-3; 10 bases are a match to TRBD1. The clonotype was recovered from an adult with an advanced solid tumor such as melanoma, head and neck, liver or kidney cancer. Sequenced here: CD4+ or CD8+ T cells sorted from blood, sampled in a trial of the OX40 agonist ivuxolimab. The CDR3 reads CASSLGPGQGSNTIYF. CDR3 in DNA: TGTGCCAGCAGCTTAGGGCCGGGACAGGGGTCGAACACCATATATTTT.